This is a list of T cell receptor beta chains from one sample in a study of blood T cell repertoires in COVID-19. TCRdb keeps only in-frame clones here, not all; method: immunoSEQ multiplex PCR. The data contain about 94,000 clones, roughly 80% of them singletons. The sequencing input was peripheral blood. The origin of the receptors is a human donor in a cohort sampled during active COVID-19. The CDR3 runs from the conserved cysteine through the conserved F or W. D genes are given only for firm matches. Rows give clone size only sometimes, using once, few, many, or a class for an expanded clone.

>TRBV14|-|TRBD2|TRBJ2-7
CASSGLAGESYEQYF
TGTGCCAGCTCGGGACTAGCGGGAGAGAGCTACGAGCAGTACTTC
>TRBV19|few|-|TRBJ1-1
CASGGLYTEAFF
TGTGCCAGCGGGGGGCTTTACACTGAAGCTTTCTTT
>TRBV19|-|-|TRBJ2-1
CASSIGTRGEQFF
TGTGCCAGTAGTATAGGCACCCGGGGTGAGCAGTTCTTC
>TRBV20-1|-|TRBD2|TRBJ2-1
CSASSSSGSYNEQFF
TGCAGTGCTAGTTCCTCCAGCGGGAGCTACAATGAGCAGTTCTTC
>TRBV7-9|-|TRBD1|TRBJ1-2
CASSFQGALNYGYTF
TGTGCCAGCAGCTTTCAGGGGGCCTTAAACTATGGCTACACCTTC
>TRBV6-4|-|-|TRBJ1-3
CASSDRGGAYSGNTIYF
TGTGCCAGCAGTGATAGAGGAGGGGCCTACTCTGGAAACACCATATATTTT
>TRBV4-2|-|TRBD2|TRBJ2-1
CASSQEYPGLAGFEQFF
TGTGCCAGCAGCCAAGAATACCCGGGACTAGCGGGATTTGAGCAGTTCTTC
>TRBV4-2|-|TRBD2|TRBJ2-5
CASSQDWASGSSETQYF
TGTGCCAGCAGCCAAGATTGGGCTAGCGGGAGTAGCGAGACCCAGTACTTC
>TRBV15|once|-|TRBJ2-5
CATSPHPLGRETQYF
TGTGCCACCAGCCCTCACCCACTAGGCCGAGAGACCCAGTACTTC
>TRBV2|-|-|TRBJ1-2
CASRPDTYGYTF
TGTGCCAGCAGACCGGACACCTATGGCTACACCTTC
>TRBV7-9|few|-|TRBJ1-1
CASSLYGHNTEAFF
TGTGCCAGCAGCTTATATGGGCACAACACTGAAGCTTTCTTT
>TRBV2|-|TRBD2|TRBJ2-5
CASSELVGLGQSETQYF
TGTGCCAGCAGTGAACTTGTTGGACTAGGGCAGTCGGAGACCCAGTACTTC
>TRBV7-9|-|TRBD1|TRBJ2-7
CASRWTGSYEQYF
TGTGCCAGCAGATGGACAGGGTCCTACGAGCAGTACTTC
>TRBV4-2|-|TRBD1|TRBJ1-6
CASSQVAGGLLSPLHF
TGTGCCAGCAGCCAAGTGGCAGGGGGATTACTTTCACCCCTCCACTTT
>TRBV7-3|-|TRBD2|TRBJ2-5
CASRTGTSAQETQYF
TGTGCCAGCAGGACCGGGACTAGCGCCCAAGAGACCCAGTACTTC
>TRBV25-1|-|TRBD1|TRBJ2-6
CASSGGQGLSRANVLTF
TGTGCCAGCAGTGGCGGACAGGGCCTGTCGAGGGCCAACGTCCTGACTTTC
>TRBV6-2/TRBV6-3|-|-|TRBJ1-6
CASSSPYGGSPLHF
TGTGCCAGCAGCTCCCCTTACGGGGGGTCACCCCTCCACTTT
>TRBV27|-|-|TRBJ1-6
CASVPQSGVRSPLHF
TGTGCCAGCGTTCCCCAATCAGGGGTTCGGTCACCCCTCCACTTT
>TRBV28|-|-|TRBJ1-5
CASSLGYRVGPQHF
TGTGCCAGCAGTTTAGGCTACAGGGTTGGGCCCCAGCATTTT
>TRBV19|-|-|TRBJ1-3
CASSIDHGGVAGNTIYF
TGTGCCAGTAGTATAGATCATGGCGGGGTCGCTGGAAACACCATATATTTT
>TRBV2|few|-|TRBJ2-1
CASRLTGTAYNEQFF
TGTGCCAGCAGGTTAACAGGGACCGCCTACAATGAGCAGTTCTTC
>TRBV27|-|-|TRBJ2-1
CASTLGQGFDEQFF
TGTGCCAGCACCCTCGGGCAGGGGTTTGATGAGCAGTTCTTC
>TRBV27|-|TRBD2|TRBJ2-2
CAVRASGSNTGELFF
TGTGCCGTACGGGCTAGCGGGTCGAACACCGGGGAGCTGTTTTTT
>TRBV18|few|-|TRBJ2-5
CASSPPGLRGTQYF
TGTGCCAGCTCACCACCGGGTTTACGCGGGACCCAGTACTTC
>TRBV6-2/TRBV6-3|-|TRBD2|TRBJ2-2
CASSHSGSTGELFF
TGTGCCAGCAGTCATAGCGGGAGTACCGGGGAGCTGTTTTTT
>TRBV6-2/TRBV6-3|-|-|TRBJ1-5
CASSPFPRVPAGSNQPQHF
TGTGCCAGCAGCCCTTTTCCCCGGGTCCCAGCGGGCAGTAATCAGCCCCAGCATTTT
>TRBV7-9|-|-|TRBJ2-1
CASSRTGSLAGLGSSYNEQFF
TGTGCCAGCAGTAGGACAGGGAGCCTAGCGGGGCTGGGGAGCTCCTACAATGAGCAGTTCTTC
>TRBV18|-|-|TRBJ2-2
CASSAVLTGELFF
TGTGCCAGCTCGGCGGTCCTTACCGGGGAGCTGTTTTTT
>TRBV5-1|-|-|TRBJ2-1
CASSLGGYHNEQFF
TGCGCCAGCAGCTTGGGAGGGTACCACAATGAGCAGTTCTTC
>TRBV2|-|-|TRBJ2-1
CASNIQGIPPNEQFF
TGTGCCAGCAATATTCAGGGCATCCCCCCCAATGAGCAGTTCTTC
>TRBV28|-|-|TRBJ2-2
CASHLWASGELFF
TGTGCCAGTCACCTTTGGGCCTCCGGGGAGCTGTTTTTT
>TRBV5-1|-|TRBD2|TRBJ2-7
CASSFRTSLGEQYF
TGCGCCAGCAGCTTTAGGACTAGTCTAGGCGAGCAGTACTTC
>TRBV11-2|-|-|TRBJ2-5
CASSPTQAGTSETQYF
TGTGCCAGCAGCCCAACCCAAGCGGGGACATCCGAGACCCAGTACTTC
>TRBV6-2/TRBV6-3|-|-|TRBJ1-1
CASSYNPVGPPDTEAFF
TGTGCCAGCAGTTACAACCCGGTGGGCCCTCCGGACACTGAAGCTTTCTTT
>TRBV2|-|-|TRBJ2-1
CASLGRAGSDPRYYNEQFF
TGTGCCAGCCTAGGAAGGGCAGGGTCCGATCCGCGATACTACAATGAGCAGTTCTTC
>TRBV15|once|TRBD2|TRBJ2-1
CATSREGLGTNEQFF
TGTGCCACCAGCAGAGAGGGACTAGGTACCAATGAGCAGTTCTTC
>TRBV5-1|-|-|TRBJ2-7
CASMGQGDEQYF
TGCGCCAGCATGGGGCAGGGCGACGAGCAGTACTTC
>TRBV5-8|-|-|TRBJ1-2
CASSSYPRNYGYTF
TGTGCCAGCAGCTCCTATCCCAGGAACTATGGCTACACCTTC
>TRBV28|-|TRBD2|TRBJ2-7
CASSRVGGPGEQYF
TGTGCCAGCAGTCGTGTGGGAGGGCCTGGAGAGCAGTACTTC
>TRBV19|-|TRBD1|TRBJ1-4
CASHPIDRGHEKLFF
TGTGCCAGTCACCCAATCGACAGGGGGCATGAAAAACTGTTTTTT
>TRBV20-1|-|-|TRBJ2-3
CSAQRGNTQYF
TGCAGTGCCCAACGGGGGAATACGCAGTATTTT
>TRBV6-2/TRBV6-3|-|-|TRBJ1-2
CASSGGPSPLDGYTF
TGTGCCAGCAGTGGCGGGCCTTCACCCCTAGATGGCTACACCTTC
>TRBV5-6|-|-|TRBJ2-4
CASLGYGHKAKNIQYF
TGTGCCAGCTTGGGTTACGGACACAAAGCCAAAAACATTCAGTACTTC
>TRBV11-1|-|-|TRBJ2-5
CASSSLERETQYF
TGTGCCAGCAGCTCCCTTGAGAGGGAGACCCAGTACTTC
>TRBV29-1|-|TRBD1|TRBJ1-2
CSVETGTGLVNYGYTF
TGCAGCGTTGAGACCGGGACAGGGCTGGTAAACTATGGCTACACCTTC
>TRBV7-3|few|-|TRBJ2-3
CASSTSTDTQYF
TGTGCCAGCAGCACTAGCACAGATACGCAGTATTTT
>TRBV27|-|-|TRBJ1-6
CASRGERGLHSPLHF
TGTGCCAGCAGGGGGGAAAGGGGACTCCATTCACCCCTCCACTTT
>TRBV5-8|few|TRBD2|TRBJ2-1
CASSLWSSGEQFF
TGTGCCAGCAGCTTGTGGAGTAGCGGGGAGCAGTTCTTC
>TRBV5-4|-|-|TRBJ2-1
CASSYPSRGNEQFF
TGTGCCAGCAGCTACCCTTCAAGGGGCAATGAGCAGTTCTTC
>TRBV28|-|TRBD2|TRBJ2-1
CASSPLLRAGSYNEQFF
TGTGCCAGCAGTCCCCTCCTTAGAGCGGGGTCTTACAATGAGCAGTTCTTC
>TRBV5-4|-|-|TRBJ2-3
CASSWRARTDTQYF
TGTGCCAGCAGCTGGAGGGCCCGGACAGATACGCAGTATTTT
>TRBV28|-|TRBD2|TRBJ2-7
CASRRDSSGGEYEQYF
TGTGCCAGCAGAAGGGACTCTAGCGGAGGGGAATACGAGCAGTACTTC